The next 9 T cell receptor beta chains were all read from a single sample in a study of regulatory dendritic cells for organ transplantation. Here immunoSEQ multiplex PCR was the method, and the copy in TCRdb shows in-frame clones only, minus some. The data hold 25,000 to 30,000 clones, with roughly 84% observed a single time. The sequenced material came from naive CD8+ T cells from blood. As for subset: CD45RA+ naive T cells. All receptors derive from a human donor in good health.

This clone occurred once. The chain couples TRBV11-2 to TRBJ2-3; 9 nucleotides match TRBD2. V gave up 2 bases and J gave up 4 bases; unmatched junction bases: 7. This CDR3 has 16 residues. Looked up from germline, CDR1 is SGHAT and CDR2 is FQNNGV. The CDR3 reads CASSLLGGGASDTQYF. The DNA of the CDR3 is TGTGCCAGCAGCTTACTCGGCGGGGGGGCATCAGATACGCAGTATTTT.

About this clone: One junction end disagrees with the germline gene, perhaps due to a read error. The chain recombines TRBV27 with TRBJ1-1; perhaps TRBD1 as D (6 bases). CDR3 length: 15 residues. Germline assignment: CDR1 MNHEY and CDR2 SMNVEV (reference sequence). The CDR3 DNA reads as TGTGCCAGCAGTCTATCCCAGGGGTTGAGCACTGAAGCTTTCTTT. The encoded protein is CASSLSQGLSTEAFF.

The V call is TRBV19, the J call TRBJ2-7, with unresolved D. V was shortened by 9 bases and J by 0 bases, with 12 bases between the two germline ends. Per germline, CDR1 LNHDA and CDR2 SQIVND (reference sequence). The CDR3 totals 13 residues. DNA for the CDR3: TGTGCCAGAGCCCTCTTGAGCTCCTACGAGCAGTACTTC. It translates to CARALLSSYEQYF.

The V gene is TRBV19, the J gene TRBJ2-7; 7 bases fit TRBD1. This CDR3 has 15 residues. Germline V CDR1 and CDR2: LNHDA, SQIVND (reference sequence). V lost 3 bases to trimming and J lost 4 bases; unmatched junction nucleotides: 9. The CDR3 loop is CASSIGEGQKYEQYF. In DNA form, the CDR3 reads TGTGCCAGTAGTATCGGTGAGGGACAGAAATACGAGCAGTACTTC.

The chain carries TRBV2 and TRBJ1-1, with D possibly being TRBD1 (6 bases). CDR1 SNHLY and CDR2 FYNNEI come from the germline V gene. V was pared by 1 base and J by 2 bases, with 11 bases between. The CDR3 length is 15 residues. CDR3 coding DNA: TGTGCCAGCAGTGAAGGACAGGACATAAACACTGAAGCTTTCTTT. The encoded protein is CASSEGQDINTEAFF.

This chain connects TRBV11-3 to TRBJ1-4; no reliable D call. Germline values: CDR1 SGHNT, CDR2 YENEEA. This CDR3 spans 14 amino acids. V shed 2 bases and J shed 0 bases, with 4 bases lying between them. The CDR3 sequence: CASSLRATNEKLFF. As DNA, the CDR3 is TGTGCCAGCAGCTTACGCGCAACTAATGAAAAACTGTTTTTT. The variable domain in full, completed from reference TRBV11-3 and TRBJ1-4, reads EAGVVQSPRYKIIEKKQPVAFWCNPISGHNTLYWYLQNLGQGPELLIRYENEEAVDDSQLPKDRFSAERLKGVDSTLKIQPAELGDSAVYLCASSLRATNEKLFFGSGTQLSVL.

The CDR3 region is CASSLERGRAYEQYF. For the CDR3, the DNA is TGTGCCAGCAGCTTGGAGCGGGGGCGGGCCTACGAGCAGTACTTC. The V gene is TRBV11-1, the J gene TRBJ2-7; TRBD2 matches at 8 bases. V lost 3 bases, J lost 2 bases, and 6 bases stayed unmatched. Germline V gene sequence: CDR1 SGHAT, CDR2 FQDESV (reference sequence). This CDR3 is built from 15 residues.

The V call is TRBV7-9, the J call TRBJ1-2; 8 bases agree with TRBD1. The V gene's germline CDR1 is SEHNR and CDR2 FQNEAQ (reference sequence). The CDR3 loop spans 16 amino acids. The V segment lost 5 bases and the J segment 4 bases; nucleotides outside the gene matches: 12. The DNA of the CDR3 is TGTGCCAGCAGCACGAGCCCCATACAGGGGGTCTATGGCTACACCTTC. It yields the protein CASSTSPIQGVYGYTF.

This sequence joins TRBV29-1 and TRBJ2-3; D may be TRBD1 (5 bases). This CDR3 region has 15 residues. Looked up from germline, CDR1 is SQVTM and CDR2 is ANQGSEA. V was trimmed by 7 bases and J by 0 bases, leaving 17 bases between them. The chain's CDR3 is CSALPDRSSTDTQYF. CDR3 DNA sequence: TGCAGCGCCCTACCAGACAGATCTAGCACAGATACGCAGTATTTT.